This is a list of T cell receptor beta chains from one sample in a study of blood T cell repertoires in COVID-19. This table comes from immunoSEQ multiplex PCR, and its TCRdb copy is limited to in-frame clones, with some not included. Among around 160,000 clones, roughly 80% were seen once, and the ten largest hold around a fifth. The sequencing input was peripheral blood. Receptors were obtained from a woman aged 80 or older with acute or convalescent COVID-19. Each CDR3 is given without its conserved first and last residue.

TRBJ2-7 | TRBV3-1/TRBV3-2 | ASSQGTGFSYEQY
TRBJ2-5 | TRBV9 | ASSPITGGLGETQY
TRBJ2-5 | TRBV5-4 | ASSLAQQETQY
TRBJ1-1 | TRBV10-3 | ATRDTEAF
TRBJ1-6 | TRBV6-4 | ASSAGRGMGPLH
TRBJ1-6 | TRBV27 | ASASGQVNSPLH
TRBJ1-2 | TRBV5-6 | ASSWTGDLNYGYT
TRBJ1-1 | TRBV7-9 | ASSLSPTEAF
TRBJ2-2 | TRBV9 | ASSAHGGAWTGELF
TRBJ1-5 | TRBV28 | ASSLMSRGSQPQH
TRBJ2-7 | TRBV27 | ASSASGTGGGEQY
TRBJ2-5 | TRBV5-6 | ASSLSGAGAQY
TRBJ2-1 | TRBV28 | ASSSGTGEQF
TRBJ1-2 | TRBV6-5 | ASSTQTNYGYT
TRBJ2-5 | TRBV27 | ASSDLAGAGETQY
TRBJ2-4 | TRBV6-5 | ASSFRDRGLLPY
TRBJ2-6 | TRBV29-1 | SVGGTGVGANVLT
TRBJ1-1 | TRBV5-1 | ASSFQGGGTEAF
TRBJ2-7 | TRBV19 | ATATGRSYEQY
TRBJ1-1 | TRBV29-1 | SADRVNTEAF
TRBJ1-1 | TRBV5-4 | ASSPGQNTEAF
TRBJ2-7 | TRBV5-4 | ASSLDRGLYEQY
TRBJ2-7 | TRBV9 | ASSVEAGAYEQY
TRBJ2-1 | TRBV4-3 | ASSPVDRSHNEQF
TRBJ1-5 | TRBV4-2 | ASSQRAGSNQPQH
TRBJ2-3 | TRBV4-2 | ASSLLTGGPGDTQY
TRBJ1-1 | TRBV4-3 | ASSQEYTGSNTEAF
TRBJ2-2 | TRBV10-3 | AISDLNTGELF
TRBJ1-4 | TRBV4-1 | ASSQVKIEKLF
TRBJ2-1 | TRBV7-9 | ASSFGGSRYNEQF
TRBJ2-3 | TRBV10-1 | ASSVGVDHTDTQY
TRBJ2-3 | TRBV24-1 | ATGNTGSHLGTDTQY
TRBJ1-1 | TRBV24-1 | ATSDYTATEAF
TRBJ2-7 | TRBV7-2 | ASSLDGSYEQY
TRBJ2-5 | TRBV18 | ASSPPGQGTLETQY
TRBJ2-7 | TRBV11-3 | ASRKGQGPAVGEQY
TRBJ1-3 | TRBV6-5 | ASTPTQGNTIY
TRBJ1-2 | TRBV5-1 | ASSSRGLDGYT
TRBJ2-3 | TRBV7-7 | ASSLGGGKGTDTQY
TRBJ2-5 | TRBV6-5 | ASSSPGGRQETQY
TRBJ1-5 | TRBV29-1 | SVVVTGSQGQPQH
TRBJ2-1 | TRBV28 | ASSLGQGAQGNEQF
TRBJ1-1 | TRBV15 | ATSRELRPQTGRAF
TRBJ2-1 | TRBV7-6 | ASSLAGGVYNEQF
TRBJ2-2 | TRBV18 | ASSLADTGELF
TRBJ2-7 | TRBV5-5 | ASSFGLADSYEQY
TRBJ2-2 | TRBV7-2 | ASSLQVNTGELF
TRBJ1-5 | TRBV4-3 | ASSQSSRYNQPQH
TRBJ2-5 | TRBV6-2/TRBV6-3 | ASSPTRGHFGTQY
TRBJ2-1 | TRBV28 | ASTPYAGTSGMDEQF
TRBJ2-7 | TRBV6-5 | ASTPGSAYEQY
TRBJ2-5 | TRBV5-1 | ASSPWTSGGFQETQY
TRBJ2-7 | TRBV10-3 | ASKRTGVDEQY